This T cell receptor beta chain was captured by sequencing in a study of control samples from healthy donors and cancer patients. Sequencing used immunoSEQ multiplex PCR; TCRdb keeps in-frame clones, though not all of them. The table shows more than 85,000 clones, with around nine tenths occurring only once. CDR1 and CDR2 from the germline V gene are MDHEN and SYDVKM. This CDR3 is 14 amino acids long. V trimming: 8 bases; J trimming: 6 bases; junction bases outside the gene matches: 3. The origin of this receptor is a human donor in good health. The donor label of this sample is uncertain. The specimen was blood. The chain employs TRBV28 and TRBJ2-2; 13 bases align to TRBD2. This CDR3 is CASELAGGPGELFF. Here the CDR3 DNA reads TGTGCCAGCGAACTAGCGGGGGGGCCCGGGGAGCTGTTTTTT.